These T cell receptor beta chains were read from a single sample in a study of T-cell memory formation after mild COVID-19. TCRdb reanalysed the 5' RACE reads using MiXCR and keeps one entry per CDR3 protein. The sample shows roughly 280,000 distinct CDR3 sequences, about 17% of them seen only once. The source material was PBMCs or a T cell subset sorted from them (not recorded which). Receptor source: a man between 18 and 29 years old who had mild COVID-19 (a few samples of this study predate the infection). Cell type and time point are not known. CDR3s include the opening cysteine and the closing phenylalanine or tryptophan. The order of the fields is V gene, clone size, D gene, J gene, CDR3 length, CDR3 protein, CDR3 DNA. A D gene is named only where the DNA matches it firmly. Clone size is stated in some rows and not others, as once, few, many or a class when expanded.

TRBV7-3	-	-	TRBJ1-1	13	CASSLLSNAEAFF	TGTGCCAGCAGCTTACTGAGTAACGCTGAAGCTTTCTTT
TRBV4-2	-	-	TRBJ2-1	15	CASSQGGGEFNEQFF	TGTGCCAGCAGCCAAGGAGGCGGGGAGTTCAATGAGCAGTTCTTC
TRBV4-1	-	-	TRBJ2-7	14	CASSQGGSLGEQYF	TGCGCCAGCAGCCAAGGAGGCTCGCTGGGGGAGCAGTACTTC
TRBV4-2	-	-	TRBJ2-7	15	CASSQDRSGPYEQYF	TGTGCCAGCAGCCAAGATCGGTCGGGGCCCTACGAGCAGTACTTC
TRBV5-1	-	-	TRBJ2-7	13	CASSLGSSGEQYF	TGCGCCAGCAGCTTGGGATCGTCGGGGGAGCAGTACTTC
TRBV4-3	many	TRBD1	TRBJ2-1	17	CASSLVTGTSSYNEQFF	TGCGCCAGCAGCCTAGTGACAGGGACCTCCTCCTACAATGAGCAGTTCTTC
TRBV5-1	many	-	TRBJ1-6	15	CASSSRRARNSPLHF	TGCGCCAGCAGCTCCCGCAGGGCCCGTAATTCACCCCTCCACTTT
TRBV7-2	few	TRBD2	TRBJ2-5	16	CASSSSGGGRRWTQYF	TGTGCCAGCAGCTCTAGCGGGGGTGGACGTAGGTGGACCCAGTACTTC
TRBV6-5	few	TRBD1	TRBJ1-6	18	CASSYSLFRTGVNSPLHF	TGTGCCAGCAGTTACTCGTTGTTTAGGACAGGGGTTAATTCACCCCTCCACTTT
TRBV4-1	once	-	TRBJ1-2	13	CASSQTGVDGYTF	TGCGCCAGCAGCCAAACCGGGGTCGATGGCTACACCTTC
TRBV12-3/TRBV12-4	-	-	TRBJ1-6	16	CASSPGLSSYNSPLHF	TGTGCCAGCAGTCCTGGACTGAGCTCCTATAATTCACCCCTCCACTTT
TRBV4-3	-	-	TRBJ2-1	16	CASSQDQGRYYNEQFF	TGCGCCAGCAGCCAAGATCAGGGCAGGTACTACAATGAGCAGTTCTTC
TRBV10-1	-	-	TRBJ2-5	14	CASSESLYQEPQYF	TGCGCCAGCAGTGAGTCCCTGTACCAAGAGCCCCAGTACTTC
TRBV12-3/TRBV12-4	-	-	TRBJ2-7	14	CASSLRQSSYEQYF	TGTGCCAGCAGCCTAAGACAGAGCTCCTACGAGCAGTACTTC
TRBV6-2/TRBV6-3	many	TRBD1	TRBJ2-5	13	CASSSRGKETQYF	TGTGCCAGCAGTTCCAGGGGGAAAGAGACCCAGTACTTC
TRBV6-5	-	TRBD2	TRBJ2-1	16	CASSSDTSGGVNEQFF	TGTGCCAGCAGTTCCGATACTAGCGGGGGGGTCAATGAGCAGTTCTTC
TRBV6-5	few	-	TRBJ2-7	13	CASNPGHSYEQYF	TGTGCCAGCAATCCGGGACACTCCTACGAGCAGTACTTC
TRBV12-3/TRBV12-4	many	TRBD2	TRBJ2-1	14	CASSLLAGGNEQFF	TGTGCCAGCAGTCTCTTAGCGGGGGGTAATGAGCAGTTCTTC
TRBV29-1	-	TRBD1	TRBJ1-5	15	CSVTMGTGGQQPQHF	TGCAGCGTCACAATGGGGACAGGGGGCCAACAGCCCCAGCATTTT
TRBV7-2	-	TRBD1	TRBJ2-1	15	CASSPMGQINNEQFF	TGTGCCAGCAGCCCGATGGGACAGATCAACAATGAGCAGTTCTTC
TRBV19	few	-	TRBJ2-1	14	CASSNVGGFNEQFF	TGTGCCAGTAGTAACGTTGGGGGTTTCAATGAGCAGTTCTTC
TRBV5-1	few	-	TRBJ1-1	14	CASRTDPMNTEAFF	TGCGCCAGCAGAACAGATCCTATGAACACTGAAGCTTTCTTT
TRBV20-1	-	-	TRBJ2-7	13	CSARVPGSYEQYF	TGCAGTGCTAGAGTCCCGGGATCCTACGAGCAGTACTTC
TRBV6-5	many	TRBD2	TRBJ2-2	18	CASSFTAGAGMNTGELFF	TGTGCCAGCAGTTTTACCGCCGGAGCGGGGATGAACACCGGGGAGCTGTTTTTT
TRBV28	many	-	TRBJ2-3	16	CASRSVGRPITDTQYF	TGTGCCAGCAGGTCCGTAGGGCGCCCGATAACAGATACGCAGTATTTT
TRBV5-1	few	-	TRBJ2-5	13	CASSPTGKETQYF	TGCGCCAGCAGCCCGACAGGAAAAGAGACCCAGTACTTC
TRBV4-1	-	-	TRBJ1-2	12	CASSQLGYGYTF	TGCGCCAGCAGCCAATTGGGATATGGCTACACCTTC
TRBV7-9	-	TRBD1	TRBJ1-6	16	CASSPHDRAGNSPLHF	TGTGCCAGCAGCCCACACGACAGGGCAGGCAATTCACCCCTCCACTTT
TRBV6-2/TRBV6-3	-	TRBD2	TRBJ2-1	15	CASTLSGGAGGEQFF	TGTGCCAGCACCCTTAGCGGGGGGGCCGGGGGTGAGCAGTTCTTC
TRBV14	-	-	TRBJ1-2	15	CASSQLRGREHGYTF	TGTGCCAGCAGCCAACTGCGGGGGCGAGAGCATGGCTACACCTTC
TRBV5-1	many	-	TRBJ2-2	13	CASSRDANGELFF	TGCGCCAGCAGCCGTGACGCTAACGGGGAGCTGTTTTTT
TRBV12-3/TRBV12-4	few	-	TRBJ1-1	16	CASSPLTVPMNTEAFF	TGTGCCAGCAGTCCGCTTACAGTACCTATGAACACTGAAGCTTTCTTT
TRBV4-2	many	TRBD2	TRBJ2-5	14	CASSFGGAGETQYF	TGTGCCAGCAGCTTCGGGGGGGCCGGTGAGACCCAGTACTTC
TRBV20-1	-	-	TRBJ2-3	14	CSASEGRFTDTQYF	TGCAGTGCTAGCGAGGGTCGGTTCACAGATACGCAGTATTTT
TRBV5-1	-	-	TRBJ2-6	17	CASSLEAAYSGANVLTF	TGCGCCAGCAGCTTGGAGGCGGCCTACTCTGGGGCCAACGTCCTGACTTTC
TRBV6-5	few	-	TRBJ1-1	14	CASSSQRGPSQAFF	TGTGCCAGCAGTTCTCAACGCGGACCGAGTCAAGCTTTCTTT
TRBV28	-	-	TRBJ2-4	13	CASSGLPKNIQYF	TGTGCCAGCAGTGGTCTTCCCAAAAACATTCAGTACTTC
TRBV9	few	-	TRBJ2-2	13	CASSVGMAGELFF	TGTGCCAGCAGCGTAGGTATGGCGGGGGAGCTGTTTTTT
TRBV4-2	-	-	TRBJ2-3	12	CASSQSRDTQYF	TGTGCCAGCAGCCAGAGTCGAGATACGCAGTATTTT
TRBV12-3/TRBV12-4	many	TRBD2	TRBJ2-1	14	CASRHGGGYNEQFF	TGTGCCAGCAGGCACGGGGGGGGCTACAATGAGCAGTTCTTC
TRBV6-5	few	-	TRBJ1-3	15	CASSPGGTSGNTIYF	TGTGCCAGCAGCCCCGGTGGGACTTCTGGAAACACCATATATTTT
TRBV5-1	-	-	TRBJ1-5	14	CASSLQAGNQPQHF	TGCGCCAGCAGCCTCCAGGCCGGCAATCAGCCCCAGCATTTT
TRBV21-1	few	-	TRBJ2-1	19	CAIFGSTSGTGSSYNEQFF	TGTGCCATCTTCGGGTCCACCTCCGGGACAGGAAGCTCCTACAATGAGCAGTTCTTC
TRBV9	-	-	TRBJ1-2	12	CASSGGDYGYTF	TGTGCCAGCAGCGGCGGGGACTATGGCTACACCTTC
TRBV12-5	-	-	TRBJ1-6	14	CASGLQPRSTPLHF	TGTGCTAGTGGTTTGCAGCCCCGAAGTACACCCCTCCACTTT
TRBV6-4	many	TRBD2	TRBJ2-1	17	CASSDSSGRGDYNEQFF	TGTGCCAGCAGTGACTCAAGCGGGCGGGGGGACTACAATGAGCAGTTCTTC
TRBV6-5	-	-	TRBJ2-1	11	CASRQGHEQFF	TGTGCCAGCAGACAGGGTCATGAGCAGTTCTTC
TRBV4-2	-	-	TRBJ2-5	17	CASSQDLVFDAIETQYF	TGTGCCAGCAGCCAAGATCTCGTGTTCGACGCGATAGAGACCCAGTACTTC
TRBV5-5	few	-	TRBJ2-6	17	CASSSRQSSSGANVLTF	TGTGCCAGCAGCTCAAGGCAGTCCAGCTCTGGGGCCAACGTCCTGACTTTC
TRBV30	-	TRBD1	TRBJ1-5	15	CAWGEGAGGLQPQHF	TGTGCCTGGGGAGAGGGGGCAGGGGGTTTGCAGCCCCAGCATTTT
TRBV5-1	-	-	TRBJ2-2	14	CASSFWQNTGELFF	TGCGCCAGCAGCTTTTGGCAGAACACCGGGGAGCTGTTTTTT
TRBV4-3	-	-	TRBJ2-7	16	CASSQDVTGLNYEQYF	TGCGCCAGCAGCCAAGATGTTACGGGACTTAACTACGAGCAGTACTTC
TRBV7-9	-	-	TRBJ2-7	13	CASGDGSTYEQYF	TGTGCCAGTGGGGACGGCTCAACCTACGAGCAGTACTTC
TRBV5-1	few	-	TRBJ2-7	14	CASSPGHLPYEQYF	TGCGCCAGCAGCCCGGGACATCTTCCCTACGAGCAGTACTTC
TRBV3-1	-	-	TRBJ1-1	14	CASSQAGGVTEAFF	TGTGCCAGCAGCCAAGCCGGGGGCGTCACTGAAGCTTTCTTT
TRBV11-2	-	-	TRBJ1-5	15	CASSLGQGWDQPQHF	TGTGCCAGCAGCTTAGGCCAGGGGTGGGATCAGCCCCAGCATTTT